This passage covers 14 T cell receptor beta chains from one sample sequenced in a study of T cells in Graves' hyperthyroidism and ophthalmopathy. Amplification targeted TCR beta CDR3 regions from RNA transcripts. First-round RT-PCR with HTBI primers amplified the TCR CDR3 region. TCRdb fed the multiplex PCR reads into MiXCR, producing one record per CDR3 protein. The sample holds around 500,000 distinct CDR3 sequences, about 22% seen once. Material: blood. The source of these receptors is a woman aged 70-85 years with Graves' ophthalmopathy.

V is TRBV9 and J is TRBJ1-6; D is possibly TRBD1 (6 bases). Germline V gene sequence: CDR1 SGDLS, CDR2 YYNGEE. The CDR3 contains 14 residues. The ends were cut back, 3 bases at V and 7 bases at J, with 11 bases in the middle. CDR3 protein: CASSADSRNSPLHF. In DNA form, the CDR3 reads TGTGCCAGCAGCGCGGACAGTAGAAATTCACCCCTCCACTTT.

This clonotype was counted ten times or more. Written as DNA, the CDR3 is TGTGCCAGCTCCCGTATCAGCGGGAGTTTGAATGAGCAGTTCTTC. This encodes CASSRISGSLNEQFF. The chain is built from TRBV11-2 and TRBJ2-1; 8 bases are a match to TRBD2. CDR1 and CDR2 from the germline V gene are SGHAT and FQNNGV. This CDR3 spans 15 amino acids. V was clipped by 8 bases and J by 7 bases; unmatched bases: 13.

Turning to this clonotype: This clone may be a read error of a much larger clone one base away. The V and J genes are TRBV11-3 and TRBJ2-1; D possibly corresponds to TRBD1 (5 bases). The germline V gene has CDR1 SGHNT and CDR2 YENEEA. The CDR3 is made up of 14 amino acids. Trimming cost V 5 bases and J 7 bases, with 15 bases left between them. The CDR3 is CASSILGLTNEQFF. CDR3 in DNA: TGTGCCAGCAGCATACTGGGGCTCACGAATGAGCAGTTCTTC. Drawing the rest from reference TRBV11-3 and TRBJ2-1, the complete variable domain is EAGVVQSPRYKIIEKKQPVAFWCNPISGHNTLYWYLQNLGQGPELLIRYENEEAVDDSQLPKDRFSAERLKGVDSTLKIQPAELGDSAVYLCASSILGLTNEQFFGPGTRLTVL.

This chain connects TRBV7-9 to TRBJ1-1; D is ambiguous. There are 16 residues in the CDR3. Trimming took off 1 base at V and 3 bases at J, with 15 bases between the two ends. Looked up from germline, CDR1 is SEHNR and CDR2 is FQNEAQ (reference sequence). CDR3: CASSLVLGIRDTEAFF. CDR3 nucleotide sequence: TGTGCCAGCAGCTTAGTCCTGGGAATCCGCGACACTGAAGCTTTCTTT.

The rearrangement uses TRBV28 and TRBJ1-6, with 10 bases aligning to TRBD1. The J segment lost 10 bases and the V segment lost 2 bases, leaving 2 bases of the junction unmatched. Germline values: CDR1 MDHEN, CDR2 SYDVKM. The CDR3 consists of 14 residues. The CDR3 is CASSLDRGRSPLHF. CDR3 sequence (DNA): TGTGCCAGCAGTTTAGACAGGGGGCGATCACCCCTCCACTTT.

The chain carries TRBV7-7 and TRBJ2-1; no reliable D call. The CDR3 sequence is 11 residues long. The germline CDR1 and CDR2 sequences are SSHAT and FNYEAQ (reference sequence). CDR3 in amino acids: CASRLASEQFF. The DNA of the CDR3 is TGTGCTAGCCGCTTAGCAAGTGAGCAGTTCTTC.

The genes are TRBV28 and TRBJ2-7; D is uncertain. Per germline, CDR1 MDHEN and CDR2 SYDVKM. This CDR3 comprises 12 residues. V lost 7 bases to trimming and J lost 4 bases, with 11 bases between them. CDR3 nucleotides: TGTGCCAGCAACCGGGTAGGGTACGAGCAGTACTTC. Translated: CASNRVGYEQYF.

This clonotype showed up many times. This rearrangement joins TRBV6-2 or TRBV6-3 to TRBJ1-5; no reliable D call. The CDR3 has 16 residues. Germline V gene lookup returns CDR1 MNHEY and CDR2 SVGEGT. V dropped 5 bases and J dropped 2 bases, with 16 bases sitting between them. Here the CDR3 DNA reads TGTGCCAGCAGTCGCCCGGCGGGGAATGGCAATCAGCCCCAGCATTTT. Its translation: CASSRPAGNGNQPQHF.

This clonotype was counted at least ten times. The chain couples TRBV12-3 or TRBV12-4 to TRBJ2-2; TRBD2 matches at 7 bases. After removal of 5 bases from V and 5 bases from J, the junction contained 14 bases not matched to a gene. The length of the CDR3 is 17 residues. CDR3 sequence (DNA): TGTGCCAGCAGTCTTCTCCCGCGGGAGAAGTGGACCGGGGAGCTGTTTTTT. It yields the protein CASSLLPREKWTGELFF.

This clonotype has only a few counts. The chain is built from TRBV6-1 and TRBJ1-1, with unresolved D. CDR3 length equals 12 residues. V dropped 0 bases and J dropped 5 bases, with 4 bases sitting between them. Germline-derived CDR1 and CDR2 are MNHNS and SASEGT. CDR3 region: CASSEAGTEAFF. In DNA form, the CDR3 reads TGTGCCAGCAGTGAAGCGGGGACTGAAGCTTTCTTT.

Only a few counts were recorded for this clonotype. V gene TRBV12-3 or TRBV12-4 combines with J gene TRBJ1-6, with TRBD1 matching 11 bases. The CDR3 totals 13 residues. The V segment lost 6 bases and the J segment 14 bases; nucleotides outside the gene matches: 6. The CDR3 sequence: CASSPGTGGSLHF. The CDR3 DNA is TGTGCCAGCAGCCCCGGGACAGGGGGTTCCCTCCACTTT.

As for this clonotype: Mismatch with germline at one junction end may stem from a read error. The J gene is TRBJ2-3, the V gene TRBV7-7; 9 nucleotides agree with TRBD2. CDR1 and CDR2 (germline): SSHAT, FNYEAQ (reference sequence). The CDR3 is 14 amino acids. The CDR3 DNA is TGTGCTAGCAGCCGAGCGGGAGGTAGAGATACGCAGTATTTT. It is translated as CASSRAGGRDTQYF.

In this sample, this clonotype turned up a few times. The J gene is TRBJ1-1, the V gene TRBV6-1; D unclear. V lost 7 bases to trimming and J lost 1 base, with 7 bases between them. The CDR3 runs 12 residues. Germline V gene lookup returns CDR1 MNHNS and CDR2 SASEGT. The CDR3 is CASKEGNTEAFF. The CDR3 DNA follows: TGTGCCAGCAAGGAGGGGAACACTGAAGCTTTCTTT.

This clonotype was found a few times. V usage is TRBV2 and J usage is TRBJ1-4, with a tentative D call TRBD1 (6 bases). The germline V gene has CDR1 SNHLY and CDR2 FYNNEI. Trimming took 2 bases from V and 4 from J, leaving 17 bases between them. The CDR3 loop spans 17 amino acids. Here the CDR3 reads CASSESTGIGVNEKLFF. CDR3 DNA: TGTGCCAGCAGTGAATCCACAGGGATTGGGGTTAATGAAAAACTGTTTTTT.